Listed below are T cell receptor beta chains from one sample, sequenced in a study of cytotoxic CD8 clonotypes in ibrutinib-treated CLL. Produced via immunoSEQ multiplex PCR; TCRdb's table is partial and in-frame only. The table lists around 130,000 clones, 84% of them singletons. Sequencing used PBMCs, obtained after 24 months of ibrutinib treatment. All receptors derive from a human donor with chronic lymphocytic leukemia. CDR3s include the opening cysteine and the closing phenylalanine or tryptophan.

v_gene,j_gene,CDR3aa
TRBV29-1,TRBJ2-5,CSGFGLAGVVETQYF
TRBV19,TRBJ2-5,CASRQQETQYF
TRBV29-1,TRBJ2-2,CSVAGGQGFGELFF
TRBV25-1,TRBJ2-7,CASSDPGQGAYEQYF
TRBV5-4,TRBJ2-7,CASSRGTGEHEQYF
TRBV7-9,TRBJ1-2,CASSPRIRYTF
TRBV7-8,TRBJ1-1,CASSLAGQEAFF
TRBV7-2,TRBJ1-1,CASRRSNTEAFF
TRBV30,TRBJ2-1,CAWTKNRDEQFF
TRBV7-9,TRBJ2-7,CASSLRVHEQYF
TRBV27,TRBJ2-2,CASSLFEVPGELFF
TRBV4-3,TRBJ1-2,CASSQGLTDRSYGYTF
TRBV19,TRBJ1-3,CASSIATGSGNTIYF
TRBV7-9,TRBJ1-3,CASSLDSGRGPGNTIYF
TRBV18,TRBJ2-7,CASSPGTGPTYEQYF
TRBV5-5,TRBJ2-3,CASSLEGSFGDTQYF
TRBV7-8,TRBJ1-5,CASSLEAGAQPQHF
TRBV30,TRBJ1-2,CAWSPGTGGYTF
TRBV29-1,TRBJ2-5,CSGSQGEGETQYF
TRBV5-6,TRBJ1-6,CASSLGGGGNNSPLHF
TRBV18,TRBJ2-2,CASSPPNTQGKVGELFF
TRBV7-2,TRBJ2-7,CASSLDARLAAEQYF
TRBV11-3,TRBJ2-1,CASSPGRDTNNEQFF
TRBV6-5,TRBJ2-7,CASSWTGTALYEQYF
TRBV28,TRBJ1-4,CASSKPTRGGGEKLFF
TRBV7-9,TRBJ2-1,CASSPGQDFYNEQFF
TRBV28,TRBJ1-4,CASAPAGTGGNNEKLFF
TRBV15,TRBJ2-2,CATPNRGNTGELFF
TRBV4-1,TRBJ1-2,CASSQAPGQGYGYTF
TRBV29-1,TRBJ1-1,CSVAPGNTEAFF
TRBV7-8,TRBJ2-6,CASSSQGSAGANVLTF
TRBV5-4,TRBJ1-2,CASSPDPTEYYGYTF
TRBV30,TRBJ2-1,CAWSVWDRQFF
TRBV7-3,TRBJ2-6,CASSNPTGPSGANVLTF
TRBV5-3,TRBJ2-3,CARSLGKNPTDTQYF
TRBV4-3,TRBJ1-1,CASSQRTAMNTEAFF
TRBV5-1,TRBJ2-5,CASSSLAQGQETQYF
TRBV5-4,TRBJ1-6,CASSLAGEQSPLHF
TRBV18,TRBJ2-1,CASSPLAGGRNEQFF
TRBV2,TRBJ2-1,CASTSDRVHNEQFF
TRBV7-2,TRBJ2-7,CASSWDRGRRRQYF
TRBV7-9,TRBJ1-6,CASSFGQLNSPLHF
TRBV5-6,TRBJ1-1,CASSQFGQGGTEAFF
TRBV7-8,TRBJ2-3,CASSHPSGAKTDTQYF
TRBV18,TRBJ1-6,CASSPGAQNSPLHF
TRBV5-5,TRBJ2-7,CASSRIQGGQYF
TRBV6-1,TRBJ2-7,CASSGTAYEQYF
TRBV5-8,TRBJ1-3,CASNPARLISGNTIYF
TRBV9,TRBJ2-7,CASSVSGRGAYEQYF
TRBV10-3,TRBJ1-1,CASVTGTNTEAFF
TRBV7-2,TRBJ2-7,CASSSTGEYEQYF
TRBV5-1,TRBJ2-5,CASSSRGVIQETQYF
TRBV30,TRBJ1-3,CAWMSGLAGNTIYF
TRBV7-2,TRBJ1-2,CASSLDGQGHYGYTF